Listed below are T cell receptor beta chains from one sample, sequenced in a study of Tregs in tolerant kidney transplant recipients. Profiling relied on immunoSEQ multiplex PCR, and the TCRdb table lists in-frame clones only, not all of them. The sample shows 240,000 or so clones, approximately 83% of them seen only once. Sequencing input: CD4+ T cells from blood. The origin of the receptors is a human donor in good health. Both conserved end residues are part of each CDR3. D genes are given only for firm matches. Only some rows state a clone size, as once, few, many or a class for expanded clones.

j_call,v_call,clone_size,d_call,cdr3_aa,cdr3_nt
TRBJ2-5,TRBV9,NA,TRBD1,CASNRDSNQETQYF,TGTGCCAGCAATCGGGACAGCAACCAAGAGACCCAGTACTTC
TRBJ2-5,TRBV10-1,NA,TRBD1,CASSPGTGGAQTQYF,TGCGCCAGCAGCCCCGGGACAGGGGGCGCCCAGACCCAGTACTTC
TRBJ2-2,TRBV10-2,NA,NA,CASSGTTNRVLNTGELFF,TGCGCCAGCAGTGGAACTACGAACAGGGTCTTGAACACCGGGGAGCTGTTTTTT
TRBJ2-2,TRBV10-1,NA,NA,CASSESRTLKAGELFF,TGCGCCAGCAGTGAATCCCGGACTCTTAAGGCCGGGGAGCTGTTTTTT
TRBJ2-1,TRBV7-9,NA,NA,CASSLAQTQQFF,TGTGCCAGCAGCTTAGCGCAGACTCAGCAGTTCTTC
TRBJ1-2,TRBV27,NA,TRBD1,CASSSRDRAPGYTF,TGTGCCAGCAGTTCCCGGGACAGAGCTCCAGGCTACACCTTC
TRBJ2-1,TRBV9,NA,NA,CASSVQLGEQFF,TGTGCCAGCAGCGTACAGCTCGGTGAGCAGTTCTTC
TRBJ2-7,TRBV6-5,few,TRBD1,CASTEPQGNEQYF,TGTGCCAGCACCGAACCACAGGGGAACGAGCAGTACTTC
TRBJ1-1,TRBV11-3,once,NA,CASSLREGTEAFF,TGTGCCAGCAGCTTAAGGGAAGGCACTGAAGCTTTCTTT
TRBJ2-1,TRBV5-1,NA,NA,CASKEGVRNEQFF,TGCGCCAGCAAGGAAGGGGTCCGCAATGAGCAGTTCTTC
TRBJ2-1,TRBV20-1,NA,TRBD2,CSARDGTSEFF,TGCAGTGCTAGAGACGGGACTAGCGAGTTCTTC
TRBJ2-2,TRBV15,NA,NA,CATSRDGQDTGELFF,TGTGCCACCAGCAGAGATGGGCAGGACACCGGGGAGCTGTTTTTT
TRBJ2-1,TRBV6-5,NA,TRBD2,CASSLQRGDNEQFF,TGTGCCAGCAGTTTACAGCGGGGAGACAATGAGCAGTTCTTC
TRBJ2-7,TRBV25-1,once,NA,CASSDTGTLYEQYF,TGTGCCAGCAGTGATACCGGGACCCTCTACGAGCAGTACTTC
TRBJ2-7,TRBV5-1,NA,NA,CASSPTGTPYEQYF,TGCGCCAGCAGCCCAACAGGGACACCCTACGAGCAGTACTTC
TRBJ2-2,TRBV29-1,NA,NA,CSVGSAVGELFF,TGCAGCGTTGGATCGGCGGTCGGGGAGCTGTTTTTT